This TCR beta chain was recorded in a study of T cells in localized non-small cell lung cancer. Only one count was recorded for this clone. Its antigen is still unknown. Trimming cost V 5 bases and J 6 bases; bases outside gene matches: 4. Germline V gene data show CDR1 as GTSNPN and CDR2 as SVGIG (reference sequence). This CDR3 spans 12 amino acids. Sequenced by immunoSEQ multiplex PCR; TCRdb stores in-frame clones only, minus some. This sample has under 55,000 clones; 80% occur once, and the top ten carry about 4%. Whole-study results and caveats: Heterogeneity within the tumor remains possible, as just one region underwent sequencing.

The receptor was derived from a woman aged 35 to 70 with stage II lung adenocarcinoma. The genes are TRBV30 and TRBJ1-3; 7 bases agree with TRBD1. Sequences were derived from PBMCs, sampled before any cancer treatment. In nucleotides, the CDR3 is TGTGCCTGGGACAGGGAGGAAAACACCATATATTTT. This gives the protein CAWDREENTIYF.